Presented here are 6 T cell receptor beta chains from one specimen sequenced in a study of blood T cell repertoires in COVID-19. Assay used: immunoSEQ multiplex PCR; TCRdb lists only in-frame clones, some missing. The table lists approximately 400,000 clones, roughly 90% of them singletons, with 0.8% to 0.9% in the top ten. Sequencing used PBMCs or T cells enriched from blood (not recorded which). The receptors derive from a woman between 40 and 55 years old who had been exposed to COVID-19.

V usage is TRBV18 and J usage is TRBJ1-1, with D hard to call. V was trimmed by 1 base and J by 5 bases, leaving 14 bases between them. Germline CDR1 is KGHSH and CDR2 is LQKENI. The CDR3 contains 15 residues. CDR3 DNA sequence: TGTGCCAGCTCACCACAGGAAAAAGGACTGACTGAAGCTTTCTTT. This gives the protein CASSPQEKGLTEAFF.

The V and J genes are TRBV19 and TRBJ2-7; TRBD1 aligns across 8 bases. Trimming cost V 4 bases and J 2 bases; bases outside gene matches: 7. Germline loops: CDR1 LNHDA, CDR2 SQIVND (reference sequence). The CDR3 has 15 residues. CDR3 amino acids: CASSTRQGITYEQYF. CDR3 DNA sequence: TGTGCCAGTAGTACCCGACAGGGGATAACCTACGAGCAGTACTTC.

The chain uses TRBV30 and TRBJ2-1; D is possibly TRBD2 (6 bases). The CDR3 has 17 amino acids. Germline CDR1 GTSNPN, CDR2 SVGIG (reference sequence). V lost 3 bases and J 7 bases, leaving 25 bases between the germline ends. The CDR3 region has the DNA TGTGCCTGGAGACAGAGGCGCGGGACGCCCCAGTGGAATGAGCAGTTCTTC. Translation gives CAWRQRRGTPQWNEQFF.

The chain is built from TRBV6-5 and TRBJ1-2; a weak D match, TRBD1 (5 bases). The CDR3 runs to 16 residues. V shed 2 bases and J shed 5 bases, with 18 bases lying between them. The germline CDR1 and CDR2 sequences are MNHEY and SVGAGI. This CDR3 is CASSYGRRATSYGYTF. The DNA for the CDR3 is TGTGCCAGCAGTTACGGGCGCAGGGCAACCTCATATGGCTACACCTTC.

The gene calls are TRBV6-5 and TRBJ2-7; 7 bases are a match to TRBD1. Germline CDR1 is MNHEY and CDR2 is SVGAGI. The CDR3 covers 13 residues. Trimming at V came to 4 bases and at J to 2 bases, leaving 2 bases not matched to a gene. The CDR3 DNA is TGTGCCAGCAGTTCGACAGGGCCCTACGAGCAGTACTTC. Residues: CASSSTGPYEQYF.

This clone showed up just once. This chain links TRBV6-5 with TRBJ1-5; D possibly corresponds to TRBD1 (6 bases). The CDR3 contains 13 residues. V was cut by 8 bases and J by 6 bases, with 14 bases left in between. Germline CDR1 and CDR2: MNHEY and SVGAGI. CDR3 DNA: TGTGCCAGCCCTGACGGGGGGCGTCAGCCCCAGCATTTT. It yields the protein CASPDGGRQPQHF.